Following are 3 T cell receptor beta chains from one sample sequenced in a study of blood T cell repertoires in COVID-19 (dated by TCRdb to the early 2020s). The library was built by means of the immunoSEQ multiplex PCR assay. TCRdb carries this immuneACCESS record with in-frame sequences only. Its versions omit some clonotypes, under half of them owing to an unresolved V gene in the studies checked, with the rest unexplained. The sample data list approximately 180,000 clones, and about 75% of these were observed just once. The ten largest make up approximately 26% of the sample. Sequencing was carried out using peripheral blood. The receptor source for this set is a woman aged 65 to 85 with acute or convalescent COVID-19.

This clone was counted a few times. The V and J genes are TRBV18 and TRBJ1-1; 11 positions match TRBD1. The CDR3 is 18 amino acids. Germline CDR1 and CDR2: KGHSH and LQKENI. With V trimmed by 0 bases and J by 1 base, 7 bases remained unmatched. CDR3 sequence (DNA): TGTGCCAGCTCACCACCGTTGGGACAGGGGGGTCCGAACACTGAAGCTTTCTTT. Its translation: CASSPPLGQGGPNTEAFF.

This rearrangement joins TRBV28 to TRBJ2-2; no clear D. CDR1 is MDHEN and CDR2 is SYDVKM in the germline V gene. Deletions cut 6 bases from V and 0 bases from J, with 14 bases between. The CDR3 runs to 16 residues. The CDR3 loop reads CASSLLSTANTGELFF. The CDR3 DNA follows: TGTGCCAGCAGCCTTCTCAGTACCGCGAACACCGGGGAGCTGTTTTTT.

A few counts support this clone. CDR3 sequence reads: CATSVRGRGELFF. The CDR3 DNA sequence: TGTGCCACCAGTGTCAGGGGACGCGGGGAGCTGTTTTTT. The V call is TRBV24-1, the J call TRBJ2-2; D might be TRBD1 (6 bases). CDR3 length: 13 amino acids. Trimming pared 5 bases from V and 7 bases from J, leaving 10 bases between. Germline-derived CDR1 and CDR2 are KGHDR and SFDVKD.